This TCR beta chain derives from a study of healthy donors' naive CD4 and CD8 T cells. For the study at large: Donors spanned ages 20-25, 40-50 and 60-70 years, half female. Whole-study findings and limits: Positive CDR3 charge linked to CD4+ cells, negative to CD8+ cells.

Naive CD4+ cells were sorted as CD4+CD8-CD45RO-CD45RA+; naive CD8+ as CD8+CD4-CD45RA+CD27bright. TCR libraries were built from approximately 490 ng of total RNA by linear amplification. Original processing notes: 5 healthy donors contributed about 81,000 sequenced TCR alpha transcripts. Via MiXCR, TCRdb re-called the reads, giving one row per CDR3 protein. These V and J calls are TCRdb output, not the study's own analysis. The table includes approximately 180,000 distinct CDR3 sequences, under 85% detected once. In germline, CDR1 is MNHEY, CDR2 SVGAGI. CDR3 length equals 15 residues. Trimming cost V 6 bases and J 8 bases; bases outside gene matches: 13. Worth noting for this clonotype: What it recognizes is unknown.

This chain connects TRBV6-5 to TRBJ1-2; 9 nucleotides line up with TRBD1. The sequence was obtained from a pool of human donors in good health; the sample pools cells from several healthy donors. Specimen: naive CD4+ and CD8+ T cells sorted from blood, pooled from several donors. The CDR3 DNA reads TGTGCCAGCAGCACCGACAGGGGGTATTCATCGGGCTACACCTTC. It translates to CASSTDRGYSSGYTF.